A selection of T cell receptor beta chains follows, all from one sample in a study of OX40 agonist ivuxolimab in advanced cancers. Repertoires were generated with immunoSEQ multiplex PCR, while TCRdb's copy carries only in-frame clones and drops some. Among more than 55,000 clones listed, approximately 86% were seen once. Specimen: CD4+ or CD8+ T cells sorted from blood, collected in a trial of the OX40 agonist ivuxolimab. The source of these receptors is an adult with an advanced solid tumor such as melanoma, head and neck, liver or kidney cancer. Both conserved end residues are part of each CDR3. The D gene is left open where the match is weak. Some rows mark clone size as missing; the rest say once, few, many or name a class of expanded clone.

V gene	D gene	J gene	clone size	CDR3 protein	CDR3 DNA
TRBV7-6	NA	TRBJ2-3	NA	CASSSALGGTDTQYF	TGTGCCAGCAGCTCAGCTCTGGGGGGCACAGATACGCAGTATTTT
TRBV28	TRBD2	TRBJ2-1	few	CASSASLAGGPNNEQFF	TGTGCCAGCAGTGCTTCACTAGCGGGGGGGCCAAACAATGAGCAGTTCTTC
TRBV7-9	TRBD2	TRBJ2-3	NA	CASSPGLAGGPVDTQYF	TGTGCCAGCAGTCCAGGACTAGCGGGAGGGCCCGTAGATACGCAGTATTTT
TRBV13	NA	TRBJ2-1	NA	CASSLGGGAYNEQFF	TGTGCCAGCAGCTTAGGTGGCGGAGCCTACAATGAGCAGTTCTTC
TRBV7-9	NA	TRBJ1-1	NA	CASSLNAERGRGAFF	TGTGCCAGCAGCTTAAACGCGGAGAGAGGCAGGGGAGCTTTCTTT
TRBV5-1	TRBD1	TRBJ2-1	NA	CASSSGTGVNEQFF	TGCGCCAGCAGCTCCGGGACAGGAGTCAATGAGCAGTTCTTC
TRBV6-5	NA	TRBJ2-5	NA	CASSYSDSQTQYF	TGTGCCAGCAGTTACTCCGATTCGCAGACCCAGTACTTC
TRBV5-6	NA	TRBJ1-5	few	CASTLGAQGPGQPQHF	TGTGCCAGCACCCTTGGGGCCCAGGGGCCGGGTCAGCCCCAGCATTTT
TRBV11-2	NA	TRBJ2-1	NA	CASSLVPHEQFF	TGTGCCAGCAGCTTAGTCCCCCATGAGCAGTTCTTC
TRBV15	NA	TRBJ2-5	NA	CATSVIGTNQETQYF	TGTGCCACCAGCGTCATTGGGACGAACCAAGAGACCCAGTACTTC
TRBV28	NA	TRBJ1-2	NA	CASSFQGESEEAYGYTF	TGTGCCAGCAGTTTTCAGGGCGAGTCCGAGGAGGCCTATGGCTACACCTTC
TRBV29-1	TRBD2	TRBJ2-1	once	CSEYSGQGRLTSGGAPTYNEQFF	TGCAGCGAGTATTCGGGACAGGGTCGCTTGACTAGCGGGGGGGCCCCCACCTACAATGAGCAGTTCTTC
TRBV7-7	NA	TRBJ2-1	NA	CASSLGRGASSYNEQFF	TGTGCCAGCAGCTTAGGTCGGGGGGCGAGCTCCTACAATGAGCAGTTCTTC
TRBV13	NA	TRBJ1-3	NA	CASSLLADSGNTIYF	TGTGCCAGCAGCTTATTAGCAGACTCTGGAAACACCATATATTTT
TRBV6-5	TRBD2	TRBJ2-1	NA	CASSWTSVNEQFF	TGTGCCAGCAGCTGGACTAGCGTAAATGAGCAGTTCTTC
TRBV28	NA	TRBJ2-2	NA	CASGAWSDTGELFF	TGTGCCAGCGGGGCTTGGAGTGACACCGGGGAGCTGTTTTTT
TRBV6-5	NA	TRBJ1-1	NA	CASSYSEYIGATEAFF	TGTGCCAGCAGTTACTCGGAGTACATTGGGGCCACTGAAGCTTTCTTT
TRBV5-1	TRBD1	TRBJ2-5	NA	CASSYGTGEETQYF	TGCGCCAGCAGCTACGGGACAGGAGAAGAGACCCAGTACTTC
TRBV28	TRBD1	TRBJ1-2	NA	CASSPLPTGGYGYTF	TGTGCCAGCAGTCCTCTCCCGACAGGGGGCTATGGCTACACCTTC
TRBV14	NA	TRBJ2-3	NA	CASSQLSFLGDTQYF	TGTGCCAGCAGCCAACTTAGCTTCCTGGGAGATACGCAGTATTTT
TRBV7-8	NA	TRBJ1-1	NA	CASSSQGVNTEAFF	TGTGCCAGCAGCTCTCAGGGTGTCAACACTGAAGCTTTCTTT
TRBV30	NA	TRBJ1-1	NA	CAWSVLGDGYTEAFF	TGTGCCTGGAGTGTACTGGGGGATGGGTACACTGAAGCTTTCTTT
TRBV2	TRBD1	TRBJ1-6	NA	CASYRTGDNSPLHF	TGTGCCAGTTACCGGACAGGGGATAATTCACCCCTCCACTTT
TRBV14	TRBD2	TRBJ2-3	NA	CASSQGASGTDTQYF	TGTGCCAGCAGCCAAGGGGCTAGCGGAACAGATACGCAGTATTTT
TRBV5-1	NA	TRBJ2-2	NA	CASSGEPRYSDTGELFF	TGCGCCAGCAGCGGGGAGCCTAGATATAGTGACACCGGGGAGCTGTTTTTT
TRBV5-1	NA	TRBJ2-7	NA	CASSLVGGRGYEQYF	TGCGCCAGCAGCTTGGTTGGGGGGCGCGGATACGAGCAGTACTTC
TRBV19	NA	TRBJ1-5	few	CASSIEGVGNSNQPQHF	TGTGCCAGTAGTATAGAGGGAGTAGGGAACAGCAATCAGCCCCAGCATTTT
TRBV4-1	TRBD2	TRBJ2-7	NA	CASSQGTSGFYEQYF	TGCGCCAGCAGCCAAGGTACTAGCGGGTTCTACGAGCAGTACTTC